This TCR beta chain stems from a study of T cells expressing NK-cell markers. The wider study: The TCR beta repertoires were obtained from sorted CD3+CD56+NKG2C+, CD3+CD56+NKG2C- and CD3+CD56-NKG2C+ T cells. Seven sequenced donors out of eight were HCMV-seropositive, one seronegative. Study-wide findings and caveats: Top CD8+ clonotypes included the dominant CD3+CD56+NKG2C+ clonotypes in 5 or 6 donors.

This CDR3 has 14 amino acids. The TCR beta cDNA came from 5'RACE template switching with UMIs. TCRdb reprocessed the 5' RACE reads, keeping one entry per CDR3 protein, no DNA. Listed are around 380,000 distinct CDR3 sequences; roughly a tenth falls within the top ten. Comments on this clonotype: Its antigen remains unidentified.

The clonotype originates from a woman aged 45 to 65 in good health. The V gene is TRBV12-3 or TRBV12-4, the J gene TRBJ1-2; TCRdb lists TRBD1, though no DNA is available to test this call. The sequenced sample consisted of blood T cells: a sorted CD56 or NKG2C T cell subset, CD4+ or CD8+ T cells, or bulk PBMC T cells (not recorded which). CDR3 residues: CASSFRQDGYGYTF.